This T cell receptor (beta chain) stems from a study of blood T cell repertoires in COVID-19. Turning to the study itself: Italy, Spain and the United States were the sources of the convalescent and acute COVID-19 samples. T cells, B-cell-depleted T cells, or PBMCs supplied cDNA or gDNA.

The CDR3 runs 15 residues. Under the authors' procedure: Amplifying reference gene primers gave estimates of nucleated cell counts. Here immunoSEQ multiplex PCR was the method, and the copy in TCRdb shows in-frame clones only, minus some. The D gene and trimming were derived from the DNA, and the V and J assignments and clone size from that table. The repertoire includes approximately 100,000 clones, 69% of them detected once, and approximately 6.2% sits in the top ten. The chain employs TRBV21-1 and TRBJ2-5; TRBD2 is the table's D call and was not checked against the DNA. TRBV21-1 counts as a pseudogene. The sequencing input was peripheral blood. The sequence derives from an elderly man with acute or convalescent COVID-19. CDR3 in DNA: TGTGCCAGCAGCAAGAGGGCCCCGTTTGGGGAGACCCAGTACTTC. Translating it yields CASSKRAPFGETQYF.